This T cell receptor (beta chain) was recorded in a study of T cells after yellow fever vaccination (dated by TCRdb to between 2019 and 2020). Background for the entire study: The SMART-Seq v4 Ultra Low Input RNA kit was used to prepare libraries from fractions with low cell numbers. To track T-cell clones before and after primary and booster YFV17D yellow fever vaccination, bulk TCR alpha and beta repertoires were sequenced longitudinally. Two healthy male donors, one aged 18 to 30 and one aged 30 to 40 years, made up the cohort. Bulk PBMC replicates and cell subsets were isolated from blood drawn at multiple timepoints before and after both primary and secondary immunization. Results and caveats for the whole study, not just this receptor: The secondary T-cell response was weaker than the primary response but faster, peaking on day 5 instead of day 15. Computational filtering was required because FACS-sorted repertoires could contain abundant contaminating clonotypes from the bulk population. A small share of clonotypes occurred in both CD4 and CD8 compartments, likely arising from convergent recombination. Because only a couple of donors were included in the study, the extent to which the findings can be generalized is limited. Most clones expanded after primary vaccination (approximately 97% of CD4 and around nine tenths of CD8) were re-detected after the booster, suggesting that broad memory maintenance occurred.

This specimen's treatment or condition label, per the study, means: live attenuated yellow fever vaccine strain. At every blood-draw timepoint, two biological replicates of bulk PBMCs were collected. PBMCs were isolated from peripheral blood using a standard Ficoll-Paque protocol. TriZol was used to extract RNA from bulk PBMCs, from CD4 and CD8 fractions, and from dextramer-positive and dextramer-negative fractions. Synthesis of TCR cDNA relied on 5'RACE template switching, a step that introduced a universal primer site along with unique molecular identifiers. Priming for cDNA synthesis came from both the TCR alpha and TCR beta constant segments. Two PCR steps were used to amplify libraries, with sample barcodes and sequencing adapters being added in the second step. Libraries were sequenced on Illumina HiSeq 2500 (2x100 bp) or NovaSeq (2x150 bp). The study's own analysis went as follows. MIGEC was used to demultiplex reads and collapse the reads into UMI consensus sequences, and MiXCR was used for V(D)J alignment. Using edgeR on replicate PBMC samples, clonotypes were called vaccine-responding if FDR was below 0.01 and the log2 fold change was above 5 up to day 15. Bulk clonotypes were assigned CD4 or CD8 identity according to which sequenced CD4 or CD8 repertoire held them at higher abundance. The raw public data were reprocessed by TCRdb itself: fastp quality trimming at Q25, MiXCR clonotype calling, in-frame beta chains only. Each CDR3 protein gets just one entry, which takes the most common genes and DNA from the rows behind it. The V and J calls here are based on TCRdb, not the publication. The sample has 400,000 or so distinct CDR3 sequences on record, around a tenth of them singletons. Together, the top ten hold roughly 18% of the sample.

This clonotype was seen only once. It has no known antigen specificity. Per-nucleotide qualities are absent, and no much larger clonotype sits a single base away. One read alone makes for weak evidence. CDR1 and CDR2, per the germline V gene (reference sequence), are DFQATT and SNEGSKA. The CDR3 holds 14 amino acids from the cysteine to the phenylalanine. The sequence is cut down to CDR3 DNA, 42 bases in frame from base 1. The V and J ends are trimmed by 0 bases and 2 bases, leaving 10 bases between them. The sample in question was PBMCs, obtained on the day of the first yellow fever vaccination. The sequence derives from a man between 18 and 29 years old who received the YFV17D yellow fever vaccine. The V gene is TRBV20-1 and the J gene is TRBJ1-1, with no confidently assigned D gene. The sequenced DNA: TGCAGTGCTAGAGATCCGGACGTAAACACTGAAGCTTTCTTT. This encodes CSARDPDVNTEAFF.